This T cell receptor (beta chain) appears in the sequencing data of a study of T-cell reconstitution after alpha-beta-depleted transplantation in children. Overall study findings and caveats: Several hundred expanded graft clones reportedly gave rise to the alpha-beta T cells present about two months after transplant. By one year post-transplant, T-cell counts and diversity largely arose from T cells that were newly produced.

In regard to this clonotype: Its antigen is undetermined.

Germline V CDR1 and CDR2: LGHNA, YSLEER. Deletions cut 0 bases from V and 6 bases from J, with 15 bases between. The CDR3 spans 16 residues. Unique molecular identifiers were used in preparing the TCRbeta library. MiXCR, run by TCRdb on the PCR reads, gives a single entry per CDR3 protein. The table records about 500,000 distinct CDR3 sequences, approximately 10% of them present only once. Sequencing was performed on PBMCs, mostly from graft donor cells, taken 180 days after TCRalphabeta/CD19-depleted stem cell transplant. The source of this sequence is a female patient aged 2 to 10 who had a stem cell transplant for aplastic anemia, so the T cells may come from the graft donor. This chain links TRBV4-3 with TRBJ2-4; D ambiguous. CDR3 sequence: CASSQDLGPRVNIQYF. As DNA, the CDR3 is TGCGCCAGCAGCCAAGATCTCGGGCCTAGGGTAAACATTCAGTACTTC.